This T cell receptor beta chain appears in the sequencing data of a study of persistence of HIV-infected CD4 T cells. The stimulus was lysate of CMV-infected fibroblasts, around 10 ug/mL. CD40L-negative CD69-negative CD45RO-high memory CD4+ T cells were sorted as populations depleted of antigen-responding cells. Regarding this clone: Its matching antigen is unknown.

This was the immunoSEQ version 4 assay in survey mode. Sequencing used immunoSEQ multiplex PCR; TCRdb keeps in-frame clones, though not all of them. The sample records some 31,000 clones, roughly 82% being singletons. The V gene lost 0 bases and the J gene lost 7 bases, with 10 bases spanning the gap. The germline CDR1 and CDR2 sequences are SGHDT and YYEEEE. The CDR3 loop spans 13 amino acids. Source: CD4+ T cells sorted from PBMCs after 18-hour stimulation, taken from a patient who received antiretroviral therapy. The gene calls are TRBV5-6 and TRBJ2-5; possibly TRBD1 for D (5 bases). The origin of this receptor is an adult man with HIV who was CMV-seropositive. The chain's CDR3 is CASSLGRVGTQYF. In DNA form, the CDR3 reads TGTGCCAGCAGCTTGGGCAGGGTTGGGACCCAGTACTTC.